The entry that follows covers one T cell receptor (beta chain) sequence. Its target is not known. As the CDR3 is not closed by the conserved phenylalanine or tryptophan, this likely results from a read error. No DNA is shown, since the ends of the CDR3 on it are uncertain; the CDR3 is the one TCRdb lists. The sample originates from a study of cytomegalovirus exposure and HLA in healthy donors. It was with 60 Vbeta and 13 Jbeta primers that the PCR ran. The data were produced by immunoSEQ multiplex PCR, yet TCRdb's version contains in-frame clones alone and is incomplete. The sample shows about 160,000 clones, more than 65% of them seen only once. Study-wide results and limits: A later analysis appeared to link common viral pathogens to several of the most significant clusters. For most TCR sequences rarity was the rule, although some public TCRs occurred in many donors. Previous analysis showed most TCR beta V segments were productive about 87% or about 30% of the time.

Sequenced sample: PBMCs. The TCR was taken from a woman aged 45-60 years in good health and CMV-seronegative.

The CDR3 region is CASSSTWTAPMYL. The chain uses TRBV7-9 and TRBJ1-2; TRBD1 reflects the table's D call only, with no check against the DNA. The length of the CDR3 is 13 amino acids, counting both ends. The germline gives CDR1 SEHNR, CDR2 FQNEAQ (reference sequence).